A single count supports the clone carrying this T cell receptor (beta chain). This sample is part of a study of shared T cell receptors in the human thymus. The table came from immunoSEQ multiplex PCR; TCRdb's copy has only in-frame clones and leaves some out. The sample yields under 850,000 clones, around nine tenths seen once. Between the trimmed V and J ends, which lost 1 base and 3 bases, there was a span of 13 bases. Per germline, CDR1 SGHAT and CDR2 FQNNGV. This CDR3 is built from 16 residues. A further study also used this sample, focusing on human thymus T cells. That publication notes: Congenital heart defects were the reason for the corrective surgery that the donors, healthy Finnish infants, were having.

This TCR was recovered from a boy younger than two with a congenital heart defect. The sample comprised thymocytes. The chain links TRBV11-2 to TRBJ2-1; D may be TRBD2 (5 bases). The CDR3 DNA reads TGTGCCAGCAGCTTAGCTAGGACTGCAATCTACAATGAGCAGTTCTTC. Protein sequence: CASSLARTAIYNEQFF.